This T cell receptor (beta chain) was identified during a study of blood T cells in healthy people across ages. For the study at large: Through template switching, about one barcoded beta molecule was captured per two T cells, as measured in model experiments. Study outcomes and limitations: Observed TCR beta diversity per million T cells went down as age went up. This fall followed a roughly linear course with age.

Using a J-beta primer mix together with a sample-barcoded 5' primer, a second PCR was run for roughly 7 to 12 cycles. TCRdb re-called the 5' RACE reads through MiXCR, storing one row per CDR3 protein. Of hundreds of thousands of distinct CDR3 sequences in the sample, roughly 64% were seen once. The V end was cut by 5 bases, the J end by 1 base, with 10 bases between. The CDR3 consists of 14 residues. Germline lookup yields CDR1 SEHNR and CDR2 FQNEAQ (reference sequence). In its sample, this clonotype was seen a few times. Antigen: not known. The sequenced material came from blood. This chain joins TRBV7-9 and TRBJ2-3; D is unresolved. The receptor comes from a man aged 30-40 years in good health. The CDR3: CASSDKRGTDTQYF. Written as DNA, the CDR3 is TGTGCCAGCAGCGACAAACGAGGCACAGATACGCAGTATTTT.